Presented here are 24 T cell receptor beta chains from one specimen sequenced in a study of T cells in Graves' hyperthyroidism and ophthalmopathy. Using RNA transcripts as the source, TCR beta CDR3 regions were amplified. TCR CDR3 underwent first-round RT-PCR with the HTBI primer set. TCRdb reprocessed the multiplex PCR reads via MiXCR and lists one record per CDR3 protein. This table has hundreds of thousands of distinct CDR3 sequences, 15% to 20% appearing once. Sequenced sample: blood. Every receptor here comes from a woman in her sixties or seventies with Graves' ophthalmopathy.

As regards this clonotype: A much larger clone differs by one base, so this may be a read error. The chain's CDR3 is CASSCRDRDDYGYTF. As DNA, the CDR3 is TGTGCCAGCAGCTGCCGGGACAGGGATGACTATGGCTACACCTTC. J is TRBJ1-2 and V is TRBV7-9; 9 bases are shared with TRBD1. The ends lost 4 bases at V and 3 bases at J; junction bases unmatched: 6. The germline gives CDR1 SEHNR, CDR2 FQNEAQ (reference sequence). The CDR3 contains 15 residues.

This clonotype has only a few counts. V gene TRBV19 combines with J gene TRBJ2-2; perhaps D is TRBD1 or TRBD2 (5 bases each). CDR1 is LNHDA and CDR2 is SQIVND in the germline V gene (reference sequence). This CDR3 contains 12 residues. The ends were cut back, 3 bases at V and 9 bases at J, with 8 bases in the middle. In nucleotides, the CDR3 is TGTGCCAGTAGTATCGGGACCTGGGAGCTGTTTTTT. It is translated as CASSIGTWELFF.

This clonotype has only a few counts. The genes are TRBV4-3 and TRBJ1-5; 8 bases match TRBD1. The CDR3 runs to 14 residues. The V and J ends lost 4 bases and 7 bases, in that order; junction bases with no gene match: 6. Germline CDR1 LGHNA, CDR2 YSLEER. This CDR3 is CASSRHRGGQPQHF. The CDR3 DNA is TGCGCCAGCAGCCGCCACAGGGGGGGACAGCCCCAGCATTTT.

The V call is TRBV12-3 or TRBV12-4, the J call TRBJ2-3, with 14 bases aligning to TRBD2. The CDR3 spans 16 residues. Trimming removed 6 bases from V and 1 base from J; junction bases left unmatched: 3. The CDR3 region is CASRLGLAGGTDTQYF. The CDR3 nucleotides are TGTGCCAGCAGGCTGGGACTAGCGGGAGGCACAGATACGCAGTATTTT.

To note about this clonotype: A much larger clone lies one base from this, so it may be a read error. V usage is TRBV14 and J usage is TRBJ2-7; tentatively, D is TRBD2 (6 bases). The CDR3 runs to 15 residues. V gave up 1 base and J gave up 3 bases, with 13 bases separating them. CDR1 and CDR2 (germline): SGHDN, FVKESK. This CDR3 reads CASSQAGGLNYEQYF. DNA for the CDR3: TGTGCCAGCAGCCAAGCCGGCGGACTAAACTACGAGCAGTACTTC.

The chain links TRBV19 to TRBJ1-5, with 9 bases aligning to TRBD1. Losses at the gene ends were 1 base for V and 2 bases for J; bases not matched to a gene: 6. Germline CDR1 and CDR2: LNHDA and SQIVND (reference sequence). The CDR3 runs 17 residues. The DNA for the CDR3 is TGTGCCAGTAGTATAGCCCGCCGGGACAGGGGCAATCAGCCCCAGCATTTT. As protein: CASSIARRDRGNQPQHF.

The V and J genes are TRBV28 and TRBJ2-1; 11 bases match TRBD2. Germline V CDR1 and CDR2: MDHEN, SYDVKM. V lost 5 bases, J lost 8 bases, and 8 bases stayed unmatched. This CDR3 is built from 15 residues. The CDR3 loop is CASSGGTSGLDEQFF. The CDR3 bases are TGTGCCAGCAGTGGGGGGACTAGCGGTTTGGATGAGCAGTTCTTC.

V and J are TRBV3-1 and TRBJ1-4; D perhaps matches TRBD1 (5 bases). CDR1 is LGHDT, CDR2 YNNKEL, per germline (reference sequence). This CDR3 region has 14 residues. V lost 2 bases and J lost 8, with 12 bases in between. The CDR3 region has the DNA TGTGCCAGCAGCCAATTTCTTGGGGGGGAAAAACTGTTTTTT. The encoded protein is CASSQFLGGEKLFF.

This clonotype was detected many times. The rearrangement links TRBV3-1 to TRBJ2-1, with 8 bases matching TRBD1. The CDR3 has 15 amino acids. With 3 bases clipped from V and 8 bases from J, the junction kept 9 bases outside the gene matches. Germline V gene sequence: CDR1 LGHDT, CDR2 YNNKEL (reference sequence). CDR3 sequence: CASSQVRTGQHEQFF. Here the CDR3 DNA reads TGTGCCAGCAGCCAGGTCAGGACAGGGCAGCATGAGCAGTTCTTC.

Many counts were recorded for this clonotype. The genes are TRBV2 and TRBJ1-1; 7 bases match TRBD1. The length of the CDR3 is 13 residues. V lost 11 bases to trimming and J lost 0 bases; unmatched junction nucleotides: 6. Germline-derived CDR1 and CDR2 are SNHLY and FYNNEI. CDR3 coding DNA: TGTGCCCGCGGGACAGCTATGAACACTGAAGCTTTCTTT. Its translation is CARGTAMNTEAFF.

V is TRBV4-2 and J is TRBJ1-5; D perhaps matches TRBD1 (6 bases). The CDR3 contains 17 residues. Germline V lookup: CDR1 LGHNA, CDR2 YNFKEQ. V lost 0 bases to trimming and J lost 5 bases, with 17 bases between them. CDR3 residues: CASSQEGYRGADQPQHF. CDR3 in DNA: TGTGCCAGCAGCCAAGAGGGTTACCGGGGGGCTGATCAGCCCCAGCATTTT.

A few counts support this clonotype. A much bigger clone sits one base away, suggesting this may be a read error. The J gene is TRBJ1-5, the V gene TRBV18, with D unresolved. CDR1 is KGHSH, CDR2 LQKENI, per germline. This CDR3 has 13 amino acids. The CDR3 spells CASPPLEDQPQHF. The CDR3 DNA reads as TGTGCCAGCCCACCATTGGAGGACCAGCCCCAGCATTTT.

This clonotype has at least ten counts. V and J are TRBV5-1 and TRBJ2-1; maybe TRBD1 (6 bases). Germline V lookup: CDR1 SGHRS, CDR2 YFSETQ. V was pared by 4 bases and J by 5 bases, with 16 bases between. This CDR3 region has 15 residues. The CDR3 protein is CASSPNAGQHNEQFF. Written as DNA, the CDR3 is TGCGCCAGCAGCCCCAATGCAGGACAGCACAATGAGCAGTTCTTC.

This chain links TRBV6-9 with TRBJ1-3, with D possibly matching TRBD1 (5 bases). Trimming removed 3 bases at V and 4 bases at J, with 13 bases between. This CDR3 has 15 residues. Germline V lookup: CDR1 MNHGY, CDR2 SVAAGI. CDR3 in DNA: TGTGCCAGCAGTTACGATGGGGGGTCCGGAAACACCATATATTTT. It yields the protein CASSYDGGSGNTIYF.

This clonotype was seen repeatedly, ten times or more. The gene calls are TRBV7-6 and TRBJ1-1; 7 nucleotides align to TRBD1. With V trimmed by 1 base and J by 5 bases, 4 bases remained unmatched. This CDR3 comprises 14 residues. The germline CDR1 and CDR2 sequences are SGHVS and FNYEAQ. The CDR3 DNA is TGTGCCAGCAGCTTAGGGGAGGGGGCGACTGAAGCTTTCTTT. Amino acid sequence: CASSLGEGATEAFF. The full variable domain, completed using reference TRBV7-6 and TRBJ1-1, is GAGVSQSPRYKVTKRGQDVALRCDPISGHVSLYWYRQALGQGPEFLTYFNYEAQQDKSGLPNDRFSAERPEGSISTLTIQRTEQRDSAMYRCASSLGEGATEAFFGQGTRLTVV.

For this clonotype: Lacking the conserved final phenylalanine or tryptophan, this CDR3 likely reflects a read error. V is TRBV3-1 and J is TRBJ2-7; 14 bases are a match to TRBD2. Germline CDR1 LGHDT, CDR2 YNNKEL (reference sequence). Unmatched junction bases numbered 7, after V lost 1 base and J lost 5 bases. This CDR3 is 17 amino acids long. The CDR3 DNA reads TGTGCCAGCAGCCAAGGTGGGACTAGCGGGAGCTTTGACGAGCAGTACTCC. This translates into CASSQGGTSGSFDEQYS.

The V and J genes are TRBV7-2 and TRBJ1-6; D unresolved. V lost 5 bases and J 9 bases, leaving 8 bases between the germline ends. CDR1 is SGHTA, CDR2 FQGNSA, per germline. The CDR3 sequence is 12 residues long. CDR3 in amino acids: CASSRDSSPLHF. Here the CDR3 DNA reads TGTGCCAGCAGCCGCGATAGTTCACCCCTCCACTTT.

This clonotype was observed a few times. The genes are TRBV20-1 and TRBJ2-7; TRBD1 might be the D (5 bases). CDR1 and CDR2 from the germline V gene are DFQATT and SNEGSKA (reference sequence). CDR3 length: 14 amino acids. Trimming took 2 bases from V and 9 from J, leaving 20 bases between them. In nucleotides, the CDR3 is TGCAGTGCTAGACTACCACGGACACCTGACGGGCAGTACTTC. This gives the protein CSARLPRTPDGQYF.

The chain links TRBV10-3 to TRBJ2-7, with D tentatively TRBD1 (5 bases). This CDR3 has 13 amino acids. V shed 6 bases and J shed 1 base, with 10 bases lying between them. Germline assignment: CDR1 ENHRY and CDR2 SYGVKD. CDR3 coding DNA: TGTGCCATCAGAGACAGTTATTCCTACGAGCAGTACTTC. This encodes CAIRDSYSYEQYF.

The chain employs TRBV6-2 or TRBV6-3 and TRBJ2-3; 7 positions match TRBD2. The CDR3 runs to 16 residues. CDR1 is MNHEY and CDR2 is SVGEGT in the germline V gene. The V gene end was trimmed by 5 bases and the J gene end by 1 base; junction bases not matched to a gene: 9. The CDR3, as DNA: TGTGCCAGCAGTGCCACCGGGACTACCCGCACAGATACGCAGTATTTT. This gives the protein CASSATGTTRTDTQYF.

This clonotype was seen a handful of times. One base away lies a much larger clone, so this may be a sequencing read error. The chain recombines TRBV28 with TRBJ1-2; D is perhaps TRBD1 (6 bases). CDR1 and CDR2 from the germline V gene are MDHEN and SYDVKM. CDR3 length equals 13 residues. V dropped 6 bases and J dropped 4 bases, with 12 bases sitting between them. For the CDR3, the DNA is TGTGCCAGCAGGCGGACAGATCGCTATGGCTACACCTTC. This gives the protein CASRRTDRYGYTF.

CDR3: CASSLTGGSYSYEQYF. The CDR3 region has the DNA TGCGCCAGCAGCTTGACTGGCGGATCATACTCCTACGAGCAGTACTTC. The J gene is TRBJ2-7, the V gene TRBV5-1; D not resolved. The length of the CDR3 is 16 residues. The ends were cut back, 1 base at V and 0 bases at J, with 14 bases in the middle. Germline CDR1 SGHRS, CDR2 YFSETQ.

This clonotype appeared a few times. The rearrangement joins TRBV4-3 to TRBJ2-7, with TRBD2 matching 11 bases. After removal of 2 bases from V and 1 base from J, the junction contained 7 bases not matched to a gene. Germline V lookup: CDR1 LGHNA, CDR2 YSLEER. The CDR3 has 17 amino acids. The CDR3 is CASSQLLAGATSYEQYF. The DNA of the CDR3 is TGCGCCAGCAGCCAATTACTAGCGGGGGCGACATCCTACGAGCAGTACTTC.

This clonotype was counted at least ten times. This rearrangement joins TRBV27 to TRBJ2-5; D not resolved. CDR3 length: 12 amino acids. Germline V gives CDR1 MNHEY, CDR2 SMNVEV (reference sequence). The V end was cut by 5 bases, the J end by 5 bases, with 9 bases between. The CDR3 DNA reads TGTGCCAGCAGTCCTATGGGCGAGACCCAGTACTTC. This translates into CASSPMGETQYF.